Each of the 28 T cell receptor beta chains below was sequenced from the same sample in a study of T cell clones after liver transplantation. Only in-frame clones appear in the TCRdb table, and some are missing; sequencing was by immunoSEQ multiplex PCR. The data hold some 80,000 clones, with 84% observed a single time. The sequenced sample was CD4+ T cells from blood, obtained roughly 50 months after liver transplant. All receptors come from a human patient who received a liver transplant. Some of these T cells may belong to the graft donor.

V is TRBV9 and J is TRBJ2-5; 8 bases match TRBD2. The J segment lost 4 bases and the V segment lost 3 bases, leaving 20 bases of the junction unmatched. Germline assignment: CDR1 SGDLS and CDR2 YYNGEE. The CDR3 covers 19 residues. The CDR3 loop is CASSARGTSNTYGVETQYF. The CDR3 nucleotides read TGTGCCAGCAGCGCGAGGGGGACTAGTAATACCTATGGGGTAGAGACCCAGTACTTC.

This chain connects TRBV5-6 to TRBJ2-3, with a weak D call TRBD2 (5 bases). This CDR3 has 15 amino acids. With 1 base removed from V and 0 bases from J, the gap between germline ends came to 9 bases. Germline-derived CDR1 and CDR2 are SGHDT and YYEEEE. CDR3 sequence reads: CASSLRRISTDTQYF. The CDR3 region has the DNA TGTGCCAGCAGCTTGCGGAGGATTAGCACAGATACGCAGTATTTT.

Sample share makes this clone medium-sized. The chain combines TRBV5-4 with TRBJ1-2; maybe TRBD1 (6 bases). CDR3 length: 13 residues. Germline lookup yields CDR1 SGHNT and CDR2 YYREEE (reference sequence). Between the trimmed V and J ends, which lost 1 base and 4 bases, there was a span of 8 bases. The CDR3 here is CASSLQGPYGYTF. The CDR3 DNA reads as TGTGCCAGCAGCTTGCAGGGGCCCTATGGCTACACCTTC.

In regard to this clone: At one of its ends the junction is not consistent with the germline gene, which may arise from a read error. J is TRBJ2-2 and V is TRBV7-2, with D possibly TRBD2 on 6 matching bases. Germline CDR1 SGHTA, CDR2 FQGNSA. The CDR3 is 13 amino acids. The CDR3 loop is CASSPRDLAPGGF. The CDR3, as DNA: TGTGCCAGCAGCCCCCGGGACTTGGCCCCTGGGGGTTTT.

Worth noting for this clone: Mismatch with germline at one junction end may stem from a read error. J is TRBJ2-7 and V is TRBV7-2; D remains ambiguous. Germline CDR1 reads SGHTA; CDR2 reads FQGNSA. The CDR3 is made up of 13 amino acids. The CDR3: CASSLDRSSEQYF. The CDR3, as DNA: TGTGCCAGCAGCTTAGATCGATCCTCCGAGCAGTACTTC. Full variable domain (rest looked up from reference TRBV7-2 and TRBJ2-7): GAGVSQSPSNKVTEKGKDVELRCDPISGHTALYWYRQSLGQGLEFLIYFQGNSAPDKSGLPSDRFSAERTGGSVSTLTIQRTQQEDSAVYLCASSLDRSSEQYFGPGTRLTVT.

The rearrangement uses TRBV7-8 and TRBJ2-7, with TRBD2 matching over 11 bases. V lost 5 bases to trimming and J lost 1 base; unmatched junction nucleotides: 7. Germline V lookup: CDR1 SGHVS, CDR2 FQNEAQ. CDR3 length equals 16 residues. The CDR3 DNA reads as TGTGCCAGCAGCCACTCGGGACTAGCGGATTCCTACGAGCAGTACTTC. Translated: CASSHSGLADSYEQYF. Complete variable domain (other parts from reference TRBV7-8 and TRBJ2-7): GAGVSQSPRYKVAKRGQDVALRCDPISGHVSLFWYQQALGQGPEFLTYFQNEAQLDKSGLPSDRFFAERPEGSVSTLKIQRTQQEDSAVYLCASSHSGLADSYEQYFGPGTRLTVT.

This clone was picked up one time. This rearrangement joins TRBV18 to TRBJ1-4; 8 bases fit TRBD1. Unmatched junction bases numbered 4, after V lost 6 bases and J lost 1 base. Looked up from germline, CDR1 is KGHSH and CDR2 is LQKENI. CDR3 length: 15 amino acids. The CDR3 is CASSDRGGTNEKLFF. As DNA, the CDR3 is TGTGCCAGCTCCGACAGGGGTGGAACTAATGAAAAACTGTTTTTT.

The chain couples TRBV11-3 to TRBJ2-7, with D unclear. The CDR3 totals 14 residues. CDR1 SGHNT and CDR2 YENEEA come from the germline V gene. V was cut by 0 bases and J by 5 bases, with 11 bases left in between. For the CDR3, the DNA is TGTGCCAGCAGCTTAGAGGCAACAGCCCACGAGCAGTACTTC. Its protein product is CASSLEATAHEQYF.

The sample holds a few counts of this clone. CDR3 coding DNA: TGTGCCAGCAGCTACACACAGGGAGATACGCAGTATTTT. This encodes CASSYTQGDTQYF. The V gene is TRBV11-3, the J gene TRBJ2-3; perhaps TRBD1 as D (6 bases). From germline, CDR1 is SGHNT and CDR2 YENEEA. V was pared by 4 bases and J by 5 bases, with 10 bases between. This CDR3 has 13 amino acids.

The J gene is TRBJ2-3, the V gene TRBV9, with a possible D match to TRBD2 (5 bases). CDR1 is SGDLS, CDR2 YYNGEE, per germline. V was shortened by 3 bases and J by 6 bases, with 8 bases between the two germline ends. This CDR3 region has 12 residues. The CDR3 loop is CASSDRGDTQYF. In DNA, the CDR3 is TGTGCCAGCAGCGACAGAGGGGATACGCAGTATTTT.

The chain carries TRBV5-1 and TRBJ2-7; D is possibly TRBD2 (5 bases). CDR3 length: 15 amino acids. From germline, CDR1 is SGHRS and CDR2 YFSETQ. Trimming shortened V by 6 bases and J by 6 bases, and 22 bases separated the two germline ends. The CDR3 bases are TGCGCCAGCAACCGCGGACCGGGGTTCGCCTCCGAGCAGTACTTC. It specifies CASNRGPGFASEQYF.

The rearrangement joins TRBV5-5 to TRBJ2-3; no clear D gene. The length of the CDR3 is 16 residues. Trimming took 6 bases from V and 2 from J, leaving 19 bases between them. Germline values: CDR1 SGHKS, CDR2 YYEKEE (reference sequence). The CDR3, as DNA: TGTGCCAGCACCCGAATCACCAACCCTGACACAGATACGCAGTATTTT. This gives the protein CASTRITNPDTDTQYF.

The chain carries TRBV27 and TRBJ1-4, with D perhaps TRBD1 (6 bases). Trimming left V 4 bases short and J 6 bases short, with 12 bases between. Germline V gene lookup returns CDR1 MNHEY and CDR2 SMNVEV (reference sequence). The CDR3 loop spans 14 amino acids. CDR3 loop: CASSSQGQDEKLFF. The DNA for the CDR3 is TGTGCCAGCAGTTCGCAGGGGCAGGATGAAAAACTGTTTTTT.

This clone was picked up one time. V gene TRBV5-1 combines with J gene TRBJ2-5; TRBD1 agrees at 7 bases. TRBJ2-7 matches the DNA end more closely, so the J call is doubtful. Per germline, CDR1 SGHRS and CDR2 YFSETQ. There are 14 residues in the CDR3. CDR3 sequence: CASSFRDRVYEQYF. In DNA form, the CDR3 reads TGCGCCAGCAGCTTCCGAGACAGGGTCTACGAGCAGTACTTC.

This clone was counted between two and nine times. V usage is TRBV18 and J usage is TRBJ1-1; D not resolved. The CDR3 contains 14 residues. Trimming left V 3 bases short and J 1 base short, with 9 bases between. Germline V gene sequence: CDR1 KGHSH, CDR2 LQKENI. This chain's CDR3 is CASSPSNGNTEAFF. CDR3 bases: TGTGCCAGCTCACCGTCGAATGGGAACACTGAAGCTTTCTTT.

This clone was seen more than once but under ten times. This chain uses TRBV7-9 with TRBJ2-3; D not resolved. From germline, CDR1 is SEHNR and CDR2 FQNEAQ (reference sequence). Trimming left V 0 bases short and J 0 bases short, with 13 bases between. The CDR3 is 17 residues long. The CDR3 protein is CASSLAPSGPSTDTQYF. CDR3 in DNA: TGTGCCAGCAGCTTAGCGCCCAGTGGCCCTAGCACAGATACGCAGTATTTT.

The gene calls are TRBV10-3 and TRBJ2-3; perhaps TRBD2 as D (6 bases). Germline V gene data show CDR1 as ENHRY and CDR2 as SYGVKD. The CDR3 has 15 amino acids. V lost 4 bases and J 2 bases, leaving 13 bases between the germline ends. The CDR3 bases are TGTGCCATCAGTGGGGACCGACTAGACACAGATACGCAGTATTTT. Amino acids: CAISGDRLDTDTQYF.

This clone appeared once. This chain connects TRBV4-2 to TRBJ2-7, with TRBD2 matching 7 bases. V gave up 0 bases and J gave up 1 base; unmatched junction bases: 9. CDR3 length: 17 residues. Germline V CDR1 and CDR2: LGHNA, YNFKEQ. The CDR3 DNA follows: TGTGCCAGCAGCCAAGATCTAGCGGATGGGGAATCCTACGAGCAGTACTTC. This codes for CASSQDLADGESYEQYF.

The V call is TRBV28, the J call TRBJ1-5; weak D call: TRBD1 (5 bases). CDR3 length equals 17 residues. Trimming removed 6 bases at V and 0 bases at J, with 18 bases between. Germline loops: CDR1 MDHEN, CDR2 SYDVKM. The CDR3 loop is CASRKPRAGYSNQPQHF. For the CDR3, the DNA is TGTGCCAGCAGGAAACCCAGGGCGGGATATAGCAATCAGCCCCAGCATTTT.

The chain has TRBV5-1 and TRBJ2-7; perhaps TRBD2 as D (6 bases). The V end was cut by 3 bases, the J end by 5 bases, with 21 bases between. The germline gives CDR1 SGHRS, CDR2 YFSETQ. This CDR3 has 16 amino acids. CDR3 amino acids: CASSSPYGGRSDEQYF. The CDR3 DNA follows: TGCGCCAGCAGCTCTCCCTATGGAGGGAGGAGCGACGAGCAGTACTTC.

This clone was counted only a few times. CDR3 bases: TGTGCCAGCAGCTCAATCCCGGCACAGGGGGCAGGAGAGACCCAGTACTTC. It translates to CASSSIPAQGAGETQYF. The chain couples TRBV7-3 to TRBJ2-5, with 9 bases fitting TRBD1. The V gene's germline CDR1 is SGHTA and CDR2 FQGTGA. The V segment lost 4 bases and the J segment 4 bases; nucleotides outside the gene matches: 13. The CDR3 runs to 17 residues. The whole variable domain, filled in from reference TRBV7-3 and TRBJ2-5, reads GAGVSQTPSNKVTEKGKYVELRCDPISGHTALYWYRQSLGQGPEFLIYFQGTGAADDSGLPNDRFFAVRPEGSVSTLKIQRTERGDSAVYLCASSSIPAQGAGETQYFGPGTRLLVL.

The chain recombines TRBV7-2 with TRBJ2-3; D unresolved. This CDR3 contains 11 residues. Trimming took 4 bases from V and 5 from J, leaving 4 bases between them. Germline V gene sequence: CDR1 SGHTA, CDR2 FQGNSA. The CDR3 nucleotides are TGTGCCAGCAGCTCGAGAGATACGCAGTATTTT. Its protein is CASSSRDTQYF.

This chain joins TRBV7-3 and TRBJ2-6; 8 positions agree with TRBD1. This CDR3 has 16 residues. V lost 4 bases to trimming and J lost 2 bases; unmatched junction nucleotides: 4. The V gene's germline CDR1 is SGHTA and CDR2 FQGTGA. CDR3 residues: CASSSQGATGANVLTF. CDR3 coding DNA: TGTGCCAGCAGCTCGCAGGGGGCAACTGGGGCCAACGTCCTGACTTTC.

V is TRBV7-3 and J is TRBJ1-1; D remains unclear. V lost 0 bases to trimming and J lost 5 bases, with 13 bases between them. This CDR3 has 15 amino acids. CDR1 and CDR2 from the germline V gene are SGHTA and FQGTGA. The CDR3 spells CASSLTPTRDTEAFF. CDR3 DNA sequence: TGTGCCAGCAGCTTAACGCCGACTAGGGATACTGAAGCTTTCTTT.

This clone was observed a handful of times. J is TRBJ2-5 and V is TRBV6-1, with D uncertain. The ends were cut back, 3 bases at V and 4 bases at J, with 9 bases in the middle. The CDR3 spans 13 residues. Germline-derived CDR1 and CDR2 are MNHNS and SASEGT. The CDR3 nucleotides read TGTGCCAGCAGTGACAGGATTCTAGAGACCCAGTACTTC. Translated, it gives CASSDRILETQYF.

The chain has TRBV18 and TRBJ2-1; 13 positions agree with TRBD2. CDR1 is KGHSH and CDR2 is LQKENI in the germline V gene. The CDR3 is made up of 15 amino acids. Trimming removed 6 bases from V and 6 bases from J; junction bases left unmatched: 5. CDR3 coding DNA: TGTGCCAGCTCGCCCGGACTAGCGGGGGTCAATGAGCAGTTCTTC. Amino acids: CASSPGLAGVNEQFF.

This clone was observed once. V and J are TRBV28 and TRBJ1-1; 7 bases agree with TRBD1. V gave up 0 bases and J gave up 1 base; unmatched junction bases: 17. The CDR3 is 20 amino acids. From germline, CDR1 is MDHEN and CDR2 SYDVKM. The CDR3 nucleotides are TGTGCCAGCAGTTTATGGACTTTCGTGAGACAGGGAACCGGGAACACTGAAGCTTTCTTT. Amino acid sequence: CASSLWTFVRQGTGNTEAFF.

The chain links TRBV7-9 to TRBJ2-3; tentatively, D is TRBD1 or TRBD2 (6 bases each). The CDR3 covers 14 residues. Trimming shortened V by 5 bases and J by 4 bases, and 13 bases separated the two germline ends. Germline CDR1 SEHNR, CDR2 FQNEAQ (reference sequence). The CDR3 protein is CASSRYREADTQYF. The CDR3 DNA reads TGTGCCAGCAGCCGATACAGGGAGGCAGATACGCAGTATTTT.